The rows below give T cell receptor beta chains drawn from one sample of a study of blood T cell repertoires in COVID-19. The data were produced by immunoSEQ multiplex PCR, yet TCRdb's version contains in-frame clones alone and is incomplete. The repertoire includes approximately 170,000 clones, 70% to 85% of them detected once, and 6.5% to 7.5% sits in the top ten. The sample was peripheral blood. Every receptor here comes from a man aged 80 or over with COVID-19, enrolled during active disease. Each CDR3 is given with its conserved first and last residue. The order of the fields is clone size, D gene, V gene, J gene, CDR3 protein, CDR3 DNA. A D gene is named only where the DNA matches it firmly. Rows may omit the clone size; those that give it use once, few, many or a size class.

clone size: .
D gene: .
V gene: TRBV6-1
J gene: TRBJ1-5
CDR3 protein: CASSEVGQRTPQHF
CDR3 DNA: TGTGCCAGCAGTGAAGTGGGACAAAGGACGCCCCAGCATTTT

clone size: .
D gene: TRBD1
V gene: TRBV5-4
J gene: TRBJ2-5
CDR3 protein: CASKGQGAQETQYF
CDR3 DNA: TGTGCCAGCAAGGGACAGGGGGCCCAAGAGACCCAGTACTTC

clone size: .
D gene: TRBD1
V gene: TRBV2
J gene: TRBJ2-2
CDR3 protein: CASSGSGQGRTGELFF
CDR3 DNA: TGTGCCAGCAGTGGCTCGGGACAGGGAAGAACCGGGGAGCTGTTTTTT

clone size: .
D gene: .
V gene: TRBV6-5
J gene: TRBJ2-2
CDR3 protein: CASREVSGELFF
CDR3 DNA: TGTGCCAGCAGGGAGGTATCCGGGGAGCTGTTTTTT

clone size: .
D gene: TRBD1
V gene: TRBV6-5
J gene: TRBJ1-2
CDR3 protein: CASSPDRDYGYTF
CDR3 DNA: TGTGCCAGCAGTCCGGACAGGGACTATGGCTACACCTTC

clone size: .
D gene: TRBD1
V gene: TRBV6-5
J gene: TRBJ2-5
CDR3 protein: CASSQDRRETQYF
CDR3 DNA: TGTGCCAGCAGCCAGGACAGGAGAGAGACCCAGTACTTC

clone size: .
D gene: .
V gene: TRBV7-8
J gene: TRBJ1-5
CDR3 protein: CASSRGGGTKEPQHF
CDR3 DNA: TGTGCCAGCAGCCGGGGAGGCGGGACGAAGGAGCCCCAGCATTTT

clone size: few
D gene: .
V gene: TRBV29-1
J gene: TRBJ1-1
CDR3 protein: CSVALLRGGTEAFF
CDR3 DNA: TGCAGCGTTGCTTTGTTGAGGGGAGGGACTGAAGCTTTCTTT

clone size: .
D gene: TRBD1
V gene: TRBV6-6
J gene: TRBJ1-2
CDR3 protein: CASSEQGFLGYTF
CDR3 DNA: TGTGCCAGCAGCGAACAGGGGTTCTTGGGCTACACCTTC

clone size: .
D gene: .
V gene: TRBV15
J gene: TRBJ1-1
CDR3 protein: CATSRDPRGGGLNTEAFF
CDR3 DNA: TGTGCCACCAGCAGAGATCCTCGGGGGGGAGGATTGAACACTGAAGCTTTCTTT

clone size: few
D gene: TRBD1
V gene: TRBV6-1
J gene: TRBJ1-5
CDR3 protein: CASSEGRQGPNQPQHF
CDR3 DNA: TGTGCCAGCAGTGAAGGTCGACAGGGCCCCAATCAGCCCCAGCATTTT

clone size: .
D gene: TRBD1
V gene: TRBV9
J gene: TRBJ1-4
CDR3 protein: CASSPGPGQGTPKLFF
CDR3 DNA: TGTGCCAGCAGCCCAGGCCCGGGACAGGGAACTCCAAAACTGTTTTTT

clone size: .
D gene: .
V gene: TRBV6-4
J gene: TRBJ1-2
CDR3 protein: CASSSSGPTANYGYTF
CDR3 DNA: TGTGCCAGCAGTTCTAGCGGCCCTACAGCTAACTATGGCTACACCTTC

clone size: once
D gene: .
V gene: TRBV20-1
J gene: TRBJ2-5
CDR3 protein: CSASARQETQYF
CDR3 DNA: TGCAGTGCTAGTGCTAGGCAAGAGACCCAGTACTTC

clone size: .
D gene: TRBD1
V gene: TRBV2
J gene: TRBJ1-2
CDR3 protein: CASNRDRDDYGYTF
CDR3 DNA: TGTGCCAGCAACCGGGACAGAGACGACTATGGCTACACCTTC

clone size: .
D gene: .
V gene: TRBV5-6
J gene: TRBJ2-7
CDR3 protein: CASSFGTSSYEQYF
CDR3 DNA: TGTGCCAGCAGCTTCGGGACAAGCTCCTACGAGCAGTACTTC

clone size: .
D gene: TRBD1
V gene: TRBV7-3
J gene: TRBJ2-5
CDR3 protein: CASSWDRGETQYF
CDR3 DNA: TGTGCCAGCAGCTGGGACAGGGGAGAGACCCAGTACTTC

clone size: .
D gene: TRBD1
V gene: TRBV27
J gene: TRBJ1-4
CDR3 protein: CASSQSDREADEKLFF
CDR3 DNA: TGTGCCAGCAGTCAGAGCGACAGGGAAGCAGATGAAAAACTGTTTTTT

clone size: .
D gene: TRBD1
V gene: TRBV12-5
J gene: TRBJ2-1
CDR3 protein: CASGPGQSSYNEQFF
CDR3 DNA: TGTGCTAGTGGTCCGGGACAGAGCTCCTACAATGAGCAGTTCTTC

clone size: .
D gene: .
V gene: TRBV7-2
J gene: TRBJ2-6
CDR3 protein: CASSPQVAGANVLTF
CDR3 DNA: TGTGCCAGCAGCCCACAGGTGGCTGGGGCCAACGTCCTGACTTTC

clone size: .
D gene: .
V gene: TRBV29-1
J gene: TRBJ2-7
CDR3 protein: CSVESTDEQYF
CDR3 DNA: TGCAGCGTTGAATCTACAGACGAGCAGTACTTC

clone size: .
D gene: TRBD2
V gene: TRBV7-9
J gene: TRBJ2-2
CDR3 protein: CASSLLAGATGELFF
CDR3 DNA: TGTGCCAGCAGCTTACTAGCGGGGGCCACCGGGGAGCTGTTTTTT

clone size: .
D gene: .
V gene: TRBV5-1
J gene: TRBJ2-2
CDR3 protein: CASSPRRFNTGELFF
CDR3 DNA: TGCGCCAGCAGTCCTAGACGGTTTAACACCGGGGAGCTGTTTTTT

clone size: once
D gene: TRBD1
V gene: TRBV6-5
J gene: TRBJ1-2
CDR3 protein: CASSADRGSGYTF
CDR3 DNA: TGTGCCAGCAGCGCCGACAGGGGCAGTGGCTACACCTTC

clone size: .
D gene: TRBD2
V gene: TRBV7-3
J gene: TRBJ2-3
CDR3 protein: CASSLRGGAGADTQYF
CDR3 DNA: TGTGCCAGCAGCCTCCGCGGGGGGGCCGGGGCAGATACGCAGTATTTT

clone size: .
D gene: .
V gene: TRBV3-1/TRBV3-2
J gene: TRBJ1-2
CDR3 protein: CASSRAPGDYGYTF
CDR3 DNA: TGTGCCAGCAGCCGAGCACCGGGGGACTATGGCTACACCTTC

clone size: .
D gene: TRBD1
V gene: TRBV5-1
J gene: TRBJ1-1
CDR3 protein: CASSLFDTGTAGTEAFF
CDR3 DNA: TGCGCCAGCAGCTTGTTCGACACCGGGACAGCTGGCACTGAAGCTTTCTTT

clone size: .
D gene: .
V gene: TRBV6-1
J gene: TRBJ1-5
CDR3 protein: CASSERGEQPQHF
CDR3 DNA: TGTGCCAGCAGTGAACGGGGAGAGCAGCCCCAGCATTTT

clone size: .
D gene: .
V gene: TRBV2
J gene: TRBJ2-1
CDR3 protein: CASTSQQGSEQFF
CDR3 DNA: TGTGCCAGCACCTCGCAGCAGGGGAGTGAGCAGTTCTTC

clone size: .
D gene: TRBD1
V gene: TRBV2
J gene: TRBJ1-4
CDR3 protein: CASRAPVGQGQEKLFF
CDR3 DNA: TGTGCCAGCAGGGCGCCGGTGGGACAGGGTCAAGAAAAACTGTTTTTT

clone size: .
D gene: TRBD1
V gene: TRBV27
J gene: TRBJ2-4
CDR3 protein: CASRPGQGTDIQYF
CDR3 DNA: TGTGCCAGCAGGCCGGGACAGGGGACGGACATTCAGTACTTC

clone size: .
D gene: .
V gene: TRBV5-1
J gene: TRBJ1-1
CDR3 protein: CASSSQGQGRNTEAFF
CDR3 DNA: TGCGCCAGCAGTTCACAAGGCCAGGGCAGGAACACTGAAGCTTTCTTT

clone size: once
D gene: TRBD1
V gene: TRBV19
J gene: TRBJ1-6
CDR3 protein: CASSPTGGSPLHF
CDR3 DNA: TGTGCCAGTAGCCCCACAGGGGGATCACCCCTCCACTTT

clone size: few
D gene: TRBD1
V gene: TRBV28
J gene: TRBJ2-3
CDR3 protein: CASSLLQGAEDTQYF
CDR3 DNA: TGTGCCAGCAGCCTCCTACAGGGGGCGGAGGATACGCAGTATTTT

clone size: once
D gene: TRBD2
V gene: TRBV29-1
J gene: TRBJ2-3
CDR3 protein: CSPRGDGNTQYF
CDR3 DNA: TGCAGCCCCCGGGGGGACGGCAATACGCAGTATTTT

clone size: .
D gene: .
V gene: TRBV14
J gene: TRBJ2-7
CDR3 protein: CASSQTHRGQYF
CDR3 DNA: TGTGCCAGCAGCCAGACGCATCGGGGGCAGTACTTC

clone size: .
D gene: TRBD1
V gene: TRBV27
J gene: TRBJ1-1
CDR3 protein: CASSSDRGLSGEAFF
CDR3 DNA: TGTGCCAGCAGTTCAGACAGGGGGTTATCGGGTGAAGCTTTCTTT

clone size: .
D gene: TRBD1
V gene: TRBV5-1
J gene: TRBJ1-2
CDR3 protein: CASSLRWDSPHYTF
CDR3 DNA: TGCGCCAGCAGCTTGCGTTGGGACAGCCCCCATTACACCTTC

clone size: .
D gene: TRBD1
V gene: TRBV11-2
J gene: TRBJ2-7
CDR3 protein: CASSFRDRPSYEQYF
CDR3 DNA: TGTGCCAGCAGCTTCCGGGACAGACCATCCTACGAGCAGTACTTC

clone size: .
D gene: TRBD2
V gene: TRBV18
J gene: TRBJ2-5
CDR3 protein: CASSPPAGQETQYF
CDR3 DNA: TGTGCCAGCTCACCCCCAGCGGGGCAAGAGACCCAGTACTTC

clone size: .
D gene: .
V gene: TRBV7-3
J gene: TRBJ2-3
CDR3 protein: CASSPSRLEADTQYF
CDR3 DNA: TGTGCCAGCAGCCCCTCTAGATTAGAGGCAGATACGCAGTATTTT

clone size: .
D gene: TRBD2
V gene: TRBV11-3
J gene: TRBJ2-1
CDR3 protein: CASSLVSVGGNEQFF
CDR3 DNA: TGTGCCAGCAGCTTAGTTTCCGTGGGAGGGAATGAGCAGTTCTTC

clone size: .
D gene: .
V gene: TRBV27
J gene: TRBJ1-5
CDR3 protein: CASSTYRDSNQPQHF
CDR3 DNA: TGTGCCAGCAGTACCTACAGGGATAGCAATCAGCCCCAGCATTTT

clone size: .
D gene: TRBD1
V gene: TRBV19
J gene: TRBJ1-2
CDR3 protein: CASSSTQGAGGYTF
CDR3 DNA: TGTGCCAGTAGTTCCACCCAGGGGGCTGGTGGCTACACCTTC

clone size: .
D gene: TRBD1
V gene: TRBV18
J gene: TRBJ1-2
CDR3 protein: CASSPSLDRGNYGYTF
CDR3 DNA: TGTGCCAGCTCACCGAGTTTGGACAGGGGGAACTATGGCTACACCTTC

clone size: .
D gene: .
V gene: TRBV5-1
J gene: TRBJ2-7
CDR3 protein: CASSLEQGSSYEQYF
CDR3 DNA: TGCGCCAGCAGCTTGGAACAGGGCAGCTCCTACGAGCAGTACTTC

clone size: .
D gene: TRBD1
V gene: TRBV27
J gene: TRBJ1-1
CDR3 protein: CASRKQGAVTEAFF
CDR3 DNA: TGTGCCAGCAGAAAACAGGGGGCTGTTACTGAAGCTTTCTTT

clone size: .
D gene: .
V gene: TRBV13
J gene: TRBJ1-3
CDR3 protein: CASSSRQYSGNTIYF
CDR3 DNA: TGTGCCAGCAGCTCCAGGCAATACTCCGGAAACACCATATATTTT

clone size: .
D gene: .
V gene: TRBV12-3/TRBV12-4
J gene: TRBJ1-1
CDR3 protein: CASSSTRGAFF
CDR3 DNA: TGTGCCAGCAGTTCTACCCGGGGAGCTTTCTTT

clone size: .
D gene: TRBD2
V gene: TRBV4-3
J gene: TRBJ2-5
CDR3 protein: CASSREGLAWETQYF
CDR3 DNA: TGCGCCAGCAGCCGGGAGGGACTAGCTTGGGAGACCCAGTACTTC

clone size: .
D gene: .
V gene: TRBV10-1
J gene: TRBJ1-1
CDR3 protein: CASSEILGHRAFF
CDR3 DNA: TGCGCCAGCAGTGAAATCTTGGGACACCGAGCTTTCTTT

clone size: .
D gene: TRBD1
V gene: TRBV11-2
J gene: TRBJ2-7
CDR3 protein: CASSSSRGQISYEQYF
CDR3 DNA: TGTGCCAGCAGCTCTTCTAGGGGACAGATCTCCTACGAGCAGTACTTC

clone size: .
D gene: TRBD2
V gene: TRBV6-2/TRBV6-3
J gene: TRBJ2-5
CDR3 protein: CASSYSLGLAGWIQETQYF
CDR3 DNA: TGTGCCAGCAGTTACAGTTTAGGGCTAGCGGGGTGGATCCAAGAGACCCAGTACTTC